The 23 T cell receptor beta chains below all came from one sample that was sequenced in a study of PD-1 blockade in classical Hodgkin lymphoma. Repertoires were generated with immunoSEQ multiplex PCR, while TCRdb's copy carries only in-frame clones and drops some. The sample lists around 31,000 clones; roughly four fifths were seen once. Time point meaning: cycle 4 day 1 (C4D1), after 5 to 7 weeks of nivolumab. Patients all relapsed after autologous stem cell transplantation, and there was variation in brentuximab vedotin exposure. This specimen was peripheral blood mononuclear cells (PBMCs), taken before the fourth cycle of nivolumab. Receptors were obtained from a human donor with classical Hodgkin lymphoma.

The gene calls are TRBV6-5 and TRBJ2-2; D not certain. V lost 6 bases and J 6 bases, leaving 14 bases between the germline ends. Looked up from germline, CDR1 is MNHEY and CDR2 is SVGAGI. This CDR3 contains 14 residues. The CDR3 coding sequence is TGTGCCAGCAGCCGATCGAGTGGGGCCGGGGAGCTGTTTTTT. Translating it yields CASSRSSGAGELFF.

This clone was observed once. J is TRBJ2-7 and V is TRBV6-5; 8 bases match TRBD2. The V segment lost 6 bases and the J segment 0 bases; nucleotides outside the gene matches: 7. There are 15 residues in the CDR3. Germline-derived CDR1 and CDR2 are MNHEY and SVGAGI. This CDR3 reads CASRRLAGSSYEQYF. In nucleotides, the CDR3 is TGTGCCAGCAGGAGGCTAGCGGGCAGCTCCTACGAGCAGTACTTC.

The chain couples TRBV7-2 to TRBJ2-7; no definite D call. The germline V gene has CDR1 SGHTA and CDR2 FQGNSA. The CDR3 is made up of 13 amino acids. V was clipped by 1 base and J by 0 bases, with 4 bases between them. CDR3 sequence (DNA): TGTGCCAGCAGCTTAGGCCCCTCCTACGAGCAGTACTTC. The encoded protein is CASSLGPSYEQYF. Combining the CDR3 with reference TRBV7-2 and TRBJ2-7 gives the whole variable domain GAGVSQSPSNKVTEKGKDVELRCDPISGHTALYWYRQSLGQGLEFLIYFQGNSAPDKSGLPSDRFSAERTGGSVSTLTIQRTQQEDSAVYLCASSLGPSYEQYFGPGTRLTVT.

The chain links TRBV29-1 to TRBJ2-2; D might be TRBD1 or TRBD2, each matching 5 bases. V was pared by 4 bases and J by 1 base, with 13 bases between. The CDR3 covers 15 residues. The germline gives CDR1 SQVTM, CDR2 ANQGSEA. The CDR3 DNA is TGCAGCGTTGTCCCCGGGGCGATGAACACCGGGGAGCTGTTTTTT. Its protein is CSVVPGAMNTGELFF.

The rearrangement joins TRBV7-2 to TRBJ1-2, with unresolved D. V was clipped by 3 bases and J by 8 bases, with 10 bases between them. From germline, CDR1 is SGHTA and CDR2 FQGNSA. This CDR3 region has 12 residues. DNA of the CDR3: TGTGCCAGCAGCTTTTCTGGGCTCGGCTACACCTTC. It codes for CASSFSGLGYTF.

The V gene is TRBV30, the J gene TRBJ2-1, with TRBD1 identical over 7 bases. Trimming at V came to 8 bases and at J to 0 bases, leaving 7 bases not matched to a gene. Germline V CDR1 and CDR2: GTSNPN, SVGIG (reference sequence). The CDR3 loop spans 14 amino acids. This chain's CDR3 is CAALRQGSYNEQFF. CDR3 nucleotide sequence: TGTGCCGCCCTACGACAGGGCTCCTACAATGAGCAGTTCTTC. The full variable domain, its missing parts supplied by reference TRBV30 and TRBJ2-1, is SQTIHQWPATLVQPVGSPLSLECTVEGTSNPNLYWYRQAAGRGLQLLFYSVGIGQISSEVPQNLSASRPQDRQFILSSKKLLLSDSGFYLCAALRQGSYNEQFFGPGTRLTVL.

This rearrangement joins TRBV6-5 to TRBJ1-1, with a tentative D call TRBD1 (6 bases). The CDR3 has 13 residues. Germline assignment: CDR1 MNHEY and CDR2 SVGAGI. With 8 bases removed from V and 6 bases from J, the gap between germline ends came to 16 bases. CDR3 DNA sequence: TGTGCCAGCGGCCGAGGACAGCCATCTGAAGCTTTCTTT. It translates to CASGRGQPSEAFF.

The genes are TRBV20-1 and TRBJ1-1; D is unclear. The CDR3 loop spans 10 amino acids. The germline gives CDR1 DFQATT, CDR2 SNEGSKA (reference sequence). V lost 6 bases, J lost 11 bases, and 13 bases lay in between. CDR3 sequence (DNA): TGCAGTGCGCCCCGACTGAGCGCTTTCTTT. Residues: CSAPRLSAFF.

This clone was observed a single time. The gene calls are TRBV10-3 and TRBJ2-1, with TRBD2 matching over 11 bases. Germline V CDR1 and CDR2: ENHRY, SYGVKD. The CDR3 consists of 15 residues. J gave up 7 bases and V 2 bases, and 4 bases lay outside the gene matches. The CDR3 nucleotides read TGTGCCATCAGTGAGACTAGCGGGAGTCTGAATGAGCAGTTCTTC. Its protein is CAISETSGSLNEQFF.

The table lists this clone with a few counts. The chain is built from TRBV4-1 and TRBJ2-5; 7 bases map to TRBD2. Germline V lookup: CDR1 MGHRA, CDR2 YSYEKL. This CDR3 has 14 residues. V was pared by 1 base and J by 7 bases, with 6 bases of the junction left unmatched. In DNA, the CDR3 is TGCGCCAGCAGCCAAGTCGGGGGGTTAGGGACCCAGTACTTC. Translation: CASSQVGGLGTQYF.

The rearrangement joins TRBV7-9 to TRBJ1-1; D remains unclear. V was cut by 1 base and J by 5 bases, with 11 bases left in between. The CDR3 runs 14 residues. The germline CDR1 and CDR2 sequences are SEHNR and FQNEAQ (reference sequence). The CDR3 protein is CASSLEAGLTEAFF. CDR3 coding DNA: TGTGCCAGCAGCTTAGAGGCTGGGTTGACTGAAGCTTTCTTT.

The chain recombines TRBV7-2 with TRBJ2-7, with D tentatively TRBD2 (5 bases). Trimming left V 0 bases short and J 2 bases short, with 5 bases between. This CDR3 has 13 amino acids. Germline assignment: CDR1 SGHTA and CDR2 FQGNSA. CDR3 region: CASSLAGAYEQYF. The CDR3 DNA sequence: TGTGCCAGCAGCTTAGCGGGAGCCTACGAGCAGTACTTC.

The chain is built from TRBV5-6 and TRBJ2-2; the D is unclear. V was pared by 2 bases and J by 1 base, with 6 bases between. This CDR3 spans 14 amino acids. Per germline, CDR1 SGHDT and CDR2 YYEEEE. The CDR3 loop reads CASSFGGNTGELFF. As DNA, the CDR3 is TGTGCCAGCAGCTTTGGCGGGAACACCGGGGAGCTGTTTTTT.

The chain combines TRBV15 with TRBJ1-2, with 8 bases identical to TRBD1. This CDR3 has 13 residues. The junction had 7 bases not matched to a gene; V was cut back by 5 bases and J by 8 bases. Germline loops: CDR1 LNHNV, CDR2 YYDKDF (reference sequence). The CDR3, as DNA: TGTGCCACCAGCGCCCGGACAGGGAGCGGCTACACCTTC. Its translation is CATSARTGSGYTF.

V and J are TRBV7-9 and TRBJ1-4; TRBD1 matches at 7 bases. V was clipped by 5 bases and J by 5 bases; unmatched bases: 8. The CDR3 has 15 residues. Germline values: CDR1 SEHNR, CDR2 FQNEAQ (reference sequence). The DNA of the CDR3 is TGTGCCAGCAGCCCGGTACAGGGGAGGAATGAAAAACTGTTTTTT. Protein: CASSPVQGRNEKLFF.

The chain couples TRBV2 to TRBJ2-5, with 7 bases matching TRBD1. This CDR3 spans 14 amino acids. CDR1 is SNHLY, CDR2 FYNNEI, per germline. Trimming at V came to 3 bases and at J to 2 bases, leaving 3 bases not matched to a gene. CDR3 residues: CASSDPGGQETQYF. CDR3 nucleotide sequence: TGTGCCAGCAGTGACCCAGGGGGACAAGAGACCCAGTACTTC.

The J gene is TRBJ1-3, the V gene TRBV7-2, with D maybe TRBD1 (6 bases). CDR3 length: 15 residues. The germline V gene has CDR1 SGHTA and CDR2 FQGNSA. Deletions cut 5 bases from V and 2 bases from J, with 13 bases between. Here the CDR3 DNA reads TGTGCCAGCAGCCCCGCTGCAGGGGCTGGAAACACCATATATTTT. It yields the protein CASSPAAGAGNTIYF.

This sequence joins TRBV30 and TRBJ1-2; the D gene is possibly TRBD1 (5 bases). This CDR3 has 15 residues. Per germline, CDR1 GTSNPN and CDR2 SVGIG (reference sequence). V lost 2 bases, J lost 2 bases, and 15 bases lay in between. CDR3 coding DNA: TGTGCCTGGAGTCGTACGCGGGACGGAAACTATGGCTACACCTTC. This encodes CAWSRTRDGNYGYTF.

This rearrangement joins TRBV7-2 to TRBJ2-2; 12 bases align to TRBD2. The CDR3 loop spans 16 amino acids. CDR1 and CDR2 (germline): SGHTA, FQGNSA. J was trimmed by 6 bases and V by 5 bases; bases with no gene match: 7. DNA for the CDR3: TGTGCCAGCAGCCCCCGGACTAGCGGGACGTCCGGGGAGCTGTTTTTT. Translated: CASSPRTSGTSGELFF.

The rearrangement joins TRBV4-1 to TRBJ2-5; D gene ambiguous. This CDR3 contains 14 residues. Germline lookup yields CDR1 MGHRA and CDR2 YSYEKL. Trimming cost V 4 bases and J 2 bases, with 11 bases left between them. CDR3 in DNA: TGCGCCAGCAGCCGTGTCCAGGAGCAAGAGACCCAGTACTTC. As protein: CASSRVQEQETQYF.

The chain couples TRBV11-2 to TRBJ1-1; 7 bases agree with TRBD1. The CDR3 runs to 15 residues. Germline V gives CDR1 SGHAT, CDR2 FQNNGV. Unmatched junction bases numbered 7, after V lost 5 bases and J lost 1 base. The chain's CDR3 is CASSKDRVPNTEAFF. In DNA, the CDR3 is TGTGCCAGCAGCAAAGACAGGGTACCGAACACTGAAGCTTTCTTT.

The chain joins TRBV5-1 to TRBJ2-3; 10 nucleotides line up with TRBD2. CDR3 length: 14 amino acids. Germline CDR1 reads SGHRS; CDR2 reads YFSETQ. The junction had 5 bases not matched to a gene; V was cut back by 4 bases and J by 6 bases. This chain's CDR3 is CASSHSGRSDTQYF. As DNA, the CDR3 is TGCGCCAGCAGCCATAGCGGGAGGTCGGATACGCAGTATTTT. The entire variable domain, with the rest obtained from reference TRBV5-1 and TRBJ2-3, is as follows: KAGVTQTPRYLIKTRGQQVTLSCSPISGHRSVSWYQQTPGQGLQFLFEYFSETQRNKGNFPGRFSGRQFSNSRSEMNVSTLELGDSALYLCASSHSGRSDTQYFGPGTRLTVL.

This clone is a singleton in its sample. The sample holds other DNA sequences that translate to the same CDR3. This sequence joins TRBV6-5 and TRBJ2-3; D call uncertain. V was pared by 4 bases and J by 0 bases, with 2 bases between. CDR3 length equals 12 residues. Germline values: CDR1 MNHEY, CDR2 SVGAGI. The CDR3 reads CASSSSTDTQYF. As DNA, the CDR3 is TGTGCCAGCAGTTCAAGCACAGATACGCAGTATTTT.